The source of this T cell receptor (beta chain) is a study of cytomegalovirus exposure and HLA in healthy donors. Turning to the study itself: Roughly 89 million unique TCR sequences came from HLA-typed donors in an early release. Researchers found that approximately 77% of over 350 genotyped donors fell within the Caucasian-associated ancestry cluster. Notes on the study in general: Later analysis indicated greater clonal expansion among HLA-associated TCR beta chains than among equally common other chains.

Amplification used 60 Vbeta primers and 13 Jbeta primers. Assay used: immunoSEQ multiplex PCR; TCRdb lists only in-frame clones, some missing. Among 150,000 to 200,000 clones, about 90% were seen once, and the ten largest hold roughly 0.2%. Comments on this clone: Its antigen is not known.

Germline V lookup: CDR1 SGHTA, CDR2 FQGTGA. V dropped 2 bases and J dropped 1; count of bases not matched to a gene: 11. The CDR3 runs 18 residues. The chain carries TRBV7-3 and TRBJ2-5, with 9 positions matching TRBD2. The sequence was obtained from a girl under three years old in good health and CMV-seronegative. Specimen: PBMCs. This chain's CDR3 is CASSLSPVREGSQETQYF. In DNA, the CDR3 is TGTGCCAGCAGCTTATCCCCGGTGCGGGAGGGGTCCCAAGAGACCCAGTACTTC.